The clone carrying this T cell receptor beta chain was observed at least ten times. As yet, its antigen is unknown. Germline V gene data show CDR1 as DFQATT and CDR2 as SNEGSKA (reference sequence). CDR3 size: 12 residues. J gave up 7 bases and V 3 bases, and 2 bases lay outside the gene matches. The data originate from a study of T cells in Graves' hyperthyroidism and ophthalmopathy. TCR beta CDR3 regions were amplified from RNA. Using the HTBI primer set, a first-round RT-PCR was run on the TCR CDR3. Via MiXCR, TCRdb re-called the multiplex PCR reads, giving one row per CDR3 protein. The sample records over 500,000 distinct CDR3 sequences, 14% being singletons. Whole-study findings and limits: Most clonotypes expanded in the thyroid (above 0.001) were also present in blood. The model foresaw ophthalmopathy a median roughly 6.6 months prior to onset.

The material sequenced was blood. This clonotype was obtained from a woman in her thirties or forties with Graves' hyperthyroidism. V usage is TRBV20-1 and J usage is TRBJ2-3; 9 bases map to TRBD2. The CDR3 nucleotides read TGCAGTGCTAGGCTAGCGGGATATACGCAGTATTTT. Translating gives CSARLAGYTQYF.